Below, one T cell receptor beta chain is given with its context. What it binds is not known. The assay was immunoSEQ multiplex PCR, and TCRdb's table has in-frame clones only and misses some. Of approximately 150,000 clones in the sample, around nine tenths were seen once. The source of the sample is a study of cytomegalovirus exposure and HLA in healthy donors. Notes on the study in general: Associated with cytomegalovirus, according to the listing, were some 150 TCR beta chains.

Material for sequencing was PBMCs. The clonotype was recovered from a man between 18 and 29 years old in good health and CMV-seropositive.

In DNA form, the CDR3 reads TGTGCCAGCAGCGCGTATGCCGGGGAGCTGTTTTTT. It encodes CASSAYAGELFF. This sequence joins TRBV9 and TRBJ2-2; the D is unclear. Per germline, CDR1 SGDLS and CDR2 YYNGEE. The CDR3 contains 12 residues. V was cut by 3 bases and J by 6 bases, with 6 bases left in between.